Each of the 29 T cell receptor beta chains below was sequenced from the same sample in a study of beta chain features in type 1 diabetes. Study-level points and caveats: In every one of the four CD4+ subsets, TCRB CDR3s were moderately but significantly shorter in Type 1 diabetes patients.

All of the isolated RNA was reverse transcribed, so expressed TCRB transcripts were sequenced. Libraries were prepared by immunoSEQ multiplex PCR; TCRdb keeps only in-frame clonotypes and omits some of them. The sample includes hundreds of thousands of clones, around 15% of them seen just once. Antigens for these TCRs are unknown. The sequenced material came from naive CD4+ T cells from blood. These receptors all stem from a man aged 18 to 30 with type 1 diabetes.

This clone appeared a few times. The chain couples TRBV15 to TRBJ2-1; D is undetermined. The CDR3 spans 16 residues. V was clipped by 0 bases and J by 0 bases, with 9 bases between them. The germline gives CDR1 LNHNV, CDR2 YYDKDF (reference sequence). This chain's CDR3 is CATSRDDFFSYNEQFF. CDR3 DNA sequence: TGTGCCACCAGCAGAGATGACTTCTTCTCCTACAATGAGCAGTTCTTC.

The chain combines TRBV18 with TRBJ2-6; TRBD1 matches 9 bases. The CDR3 covers 18 residues. Germline lookup yields CDR1 KGHSH and CDR2 LQKENI. The junction had 8 bases not matched to a gene; V was cut back by 3 bases and J by 2 bases. The CDR3 DNA reads as TGTGCCAGCTCACCTACCGGGACAGGGTACCCTGGGGCCAACGTCCTGACTTTC. This encodes CASSPTGTGYPGANVLTF.

The chain couples TRBV5-1 to TRBJ2-7, with TRBD2 as a possible D gene (6 bases). Germline CDR1 reads SGHRS; CDR2 reads YFSETQ. The CDR3 consists of 14 residues. V lost 0 bases and J 2 bases, leaving 9 bases between the germline ends. The chain's CDR3 is CASSLASGAYEQYF. CDR3 DNA: TGCGCCAGCAGCTTGGCCTCGGGGGCCTACGAGCAGTACTTC. Using reference TRBV5-1 and TRBJ2-7 for the parts outside the CDR3, the full variable domain is KAGVTQTPRYLIKTRGQQVTLSCSPISGHRSVSWYQQTPGQGLQFLFEYFSETQRNKGNFPGRFSGRQFSNSRSEMNVSTLELGDSALYLCASSLASGAYEQYFGPGTRLTVT.

This clone was observed a handful of times. The rearrangement uses TRBV4-1 and TRBJ2-1; 10 bases align to TRBD1. Looked up from germline, CDR1 is MGHRA and CDR2 is YSYEKL. The J segment lost 2 bases and the V segment lost 8 bases, leaving 15 bases of the junction unmatched. CDR3 length: 18 amino acids. This CDR3 is CASSTGGGPKWAYNEQFF. The CDR3 DNA is TGCGCCAGCTCGACAGGGGGCGGCCCAAAGTGGGCCTACAATGAGCAGTTCTTC.

This clone was picked up a small number of times. This CDR3 is CASSSRQEGGELFF. CDR3 DNA sequence: TGCGCCAGCAGCTCACGACAGGAGGGCGGGGAGCTGTTTTTT. This rearrangement joins TRBV4-1 to TRBJ2-2, with D perhaps given as TRBD1 or TRBD2 (6 bases each). With 5 bases removed from V and 7 bases from J, the gap between germline ends came to 14 bases. Germline CDR1 reads MGHRA; CDR2 reads YSYEKL. This CDR3 region has 14 residues.

V and J are TRBV30 and TRBJ1-3; D is perhaps TRBD1 (5 bases). The V gene's germline CDR1 is GTSNPN and CDR2 SVGIG (reference sequence). This CDR3 comprises 14 residues. Trimming shortened V by 3 bases and J by 6 bases, and 15 bases separated the two germline ends. CDR3 loop: CAWSPGVRVNTIYF. The CDR3 DNA is TGTGCCTGGAGCCCTGGGGTCAGGGTAAACACCATATATTTT.

The table lists this clone with a few counts. This chain links TRBV5-4 with TRBJ1-3; D unclear. V gave up 4 bases and J gave up 1 base, with 12 bases separating them. The CDR3 sequence is 15 residues long. Germline-derived CDR1 and CDR2 are SGHNT and YYREEE (reference sequence). CDR3 nucleotides: TGTGCCAGCAGCCGAGATCCCGGTTCTGGAAACACCATATATTTT. Amino acid sequence: CASSRDPGSGNTIYF.

This clone has more than one count but fewer than ten. V gene TRBV30 combines with J gene TRBJ1-4; D possibly corresponds to TRBD1 (5 bases). The CDR3 has 14 amino acids. Looked up from germline, CDR1 is GTSNPN and CDR2 is SVGIG (reference sequence). The ends were cut back, 2 bases at V and 6 bases at J, with 13 bases in the middle. The CDR3 protein is CAWSTGSAYEKLFF. The DNA for the CDR3 is TGTGCCTGGAGTACAGGTTCAGCATATGAAAAACTGTTTTTT.

The gene calls are TRBV11-2 and TRBJ2-3; D may be TRBD2 (6 bases). V was trimmed by 5 bases and J by 5 bases, leaving 14 bases between them. Per the germline V gene, CDR1 is SGHAT and CDR2 is FQNNGV. This CDR3 has 14 amino acids. In nucleotides, the CDR3 is TGTGCCAGCAGCCTAGGGACTTCGGGAGATACGCAGTATTTT. Translating it yields CASSLGTSGDTQYF.

This sequence joins TRBV4-1 and TRBJ1-1; 8 nucleotides align to TRBD1. The CDR3 covers 15 residues. Germline V lookup: CDR1 MGHRA, CDR2 YSYEKL. The V segment lost 3 bases and the J segment 5 bases; nucleotides outside the gene matches: 8. CDR3 sequence (DNA): TGCGCCAGCAGCCACGGACAGGGAGAAGGTACTGAAGCTTTCTTT. Translated: CASSHGQGEGTEAFF.

The rearrangement uses TRBV18 and TRBJ1-1, with D unresolved. Per germline, CDR1 KGHSH and CDR2 LQKENI. CDR3 size: 12 residues. V gave up 6 bases and J gave up 8 bases, with 13 bases separating them. The CDR3 here is CASSPYGLEAFF. The CDR3 bases are TGTGCCAGCTCCCCTTACGGATTGGAAGCTTTCTTT.

This clone was observed a few times. The rearrangement uses TRBV6-4 and TRBJ1-6, with a weak D call TRBD1 (6 bases). V lost 8 bases, J lost 12 bases, and 20 bases lay in between. Germline V gene data show CDR1 as MRHNA and CDR2 as SNTAGT. This CDR3 is built from 14 residues. This chain's CDR3 is CASGARGFEGPLHF. The CDR3 DNA reads as TGTGCCAGCGGGGCCAGGGGCTTTGAGGGACCCCTCCACTTT.

The V gene is TRBV29-1, the J gene TRBJ2-1; 14 positions agree with TRBD2. The germline CDR1 and CDR2 sequences are SQVTM and ANQGSEA. The CDR3 runs 17 residues. V was clipped by 4 bases and J by 0 bases; unmatched bases: 5. The CDR3 sequence is CSVGGLAGASSYNEQFF. The CDR3 DNA reads TGCAGCGTTGGGGGACTAGCGGGGGCTAGCTCCTACAATGAGCAGTTCTTC.

This clone was picked up a small number of times. This chain uses TRBV11-2 with TRBJ2-1, with a tentative D call TRBD1 (5 bases). Germline CDR1 SGHAT, CDR2 FQNNGV. This CDR3 spans 15 amino acids. Trimming stripped 1 base from V and 6 bases from J, with 13 bases between. The CDR3 DNA reads TGTGCCAGCAGCTTAGTAGGGGAAAAGGGCAATGAGCAGTTCTTC. Translating it yields CASSLVGEKGNEQFF.

The V gene is TRBV5-1, the J gene TRBJ2-1, with D perhaps assigned TRBD1 or TRBD2 (5 bases each). The germline CDR1 and CDR2 sequences are SGHRS and YFSETQ. V dropped 4 bases and J dropped 0 bases, with 11 bases sitting between them. This CDR3 has 15 amino acids. The CDR3 loop is CASSRDASSYNEQFF. The CDR3 nucleotides are TGCGCCAGCAGCCGGGACGCGAGCTCCTACAATGAGCAGTTCTTC.

This clone was seen a handful of times. The rearrangement uses TRBV9 and TRBJ2-3, with D possibly matching TRBD2 (6 bases). The CDR3 spans 14 residues. Germline V gene lookup returns CDR1 SGDLS and CDR2 YYNGEE. With 3 bases removed from V and 0 bases from J, the gap between germline ends came to 8 bases. The DNA for the CDR3 is TGTGCCAGCAGCGGGGGACTCAGCACAGATACGCAGTATTTT. As protein: CASSGGLSTDTQYF.

This clone appeared a few times. This sequence joins TRBV10-2 and TRBJ1-5, with no clear D. Germline CDR1 and CDR2: WSHSY and SAAADI. The V gene lost 0 bases and the J gene lost 12 bases, with 12 bases spanning the gap. The CDR3 sequence is 13 residues long. CDR3 coding DNA: TGCGCCAGCAGTGAGTCACCGGCGATCCGCCAGCATTTT. Amino acids: CASSESPAIRQHF.

This clone was seen a handful of times. This sample includes further DNA sequences coding for the same CDR3. The rearrangement joins TRBV18 to TRBJ1-1, with 7 bases fitting TRBD1. The ends lost 3 bases at V and 1 base at J; junction bases unmatched: 2. The CDR3 length is 14 residues. From germline, CDR1 is KGHSH and CDR2 LQKENI. CDR3 sequence reads: CASSPGQTNTEAFF. In nucleotides, the CDR3 is TGTGCCAGCTCACCGGGACAGACGAACACTGAAGCTTTCTTT.

This sequence joins TRBV7-2 and TRBJ1-5, with TRBD1 as a possible D gene (5 bases). Trimming took 6 bases from V and 0 from J, leaving 9 bases between them. Germline assignment: CDR1 SGHTA and CDR2 FQGNSA. CDR3 size: 14 residues. CDR3 in amino acids: CASRQADSNQPQHF. The CDR3 DNA sequence: TGTGCCAGCAGACAGGCTGATAGCAATCAGCCCCAGCATTTT.

This clone showed up just a few times. The sample holds other DNA sequences that translate to the same CDR3. The rearrangement joins TRBV5-1 to TRBJ1-5; D gene uncertain. V was trimmed by 2 bases and J by 3 bases, leaving 6 bases between them. Germline CDR1 and CDR2: SGHRS and YFSETQ. The CDR3 runs 13 residues. The chain's CDR3 is CASSFGDNQPQHF. CDR3 coding DNA: TGCGCCAGCAGCTTTGGAGACAATCAGCCCCAGCATTTT.

The chain employs TRBV5-1 and TRBJ2-3; 7 bases agree with TRBD2. Germline-derived CDR1 and CDR2 are SGHRS and YFSETQ. V lost 4 bases and J lost 2; bases outside the gene matches: 7. This CDR3 comprises 15 residues. DNA of the CDR3: TGCGCCAGCAGCGGGGCGGGGGACCACACAGATACGCAGTATTTT. Protein sequence: CASSGAGDHTDTQYF.

The rearrangement joins TRBV6-6 to TRBJ2-7; the D is unclear. Trimming took off 2 bases at V and 1 base at J, with 9 bases between the two ends. CDR3 length: 14 amino acids. Germline V lookup: CDR1 MNHNY, CDR2 SVGAGI (reference sequence). The CDR3 nucleotides read TGTGCCAGCAGTTACGGATACGGATCCTACGAGCAGTACTTC. Translated, it gives CASSYGYGSYEQYF.

The chain has TRBV30 and TRBJ1-3; D gene uncertain. The CDR3 length is 12 residues. V lost 5 bases to trimming and J lost 3 bases, with 8 bases between them. Per the germline V gene, CDR1 is GTSNPN and CDR2 is SVGIG (reference sequence). The CDR3 is CAWGRVGNTIYF. CDR3 DNA sequence: TGTGCCTGGGGTAGAGTTGGAAACACCATATATTTT. Full variable domain (rest looked up from reference TRBV30 and TRBJ1-3): SQTIHQWPATLVQPVGSPLSLECTVEGTSNPNLYWYRQAAGRGLQLLFYSVGIGQISSEVPQNLSASRPQDRQFILSSKKLLLSDSGFYLCAWGRVGNTIYFGEGSWLTVV.

V and J are TRBV5-6 and TRBJ2-7, with D possibly being TRBD1 (5 bases). Trimming took 6 bases from V and 9 from J, leaving 16 bases between them. From germline, CDR1 is SGHDT and CDR2 YYEEEE. The CDR3 loop spans 12 amino acids. The CDR3 protein is CASTIKGAGQYF. CDR3 DNA sequence: TGTGCCAGCACCATCAAAGGGGCAGGGCAGTACTTC.

This clone showed up just a few times. The V call is TRBV6-1, the J call TRBJ1-4; D ambiguous. The CDR3 covers 14 residues. The germline V gene has CDR1 MNHNS and CDR2 SASEGT. The V gene lost 3 bases and the J gene lost 1 base, with 6 bases spanning the gap. The CDR3 nucleotides are TGTGCCAGCAGTGACGGGTTAACTAATGAAAAACTGTTTTTT. Encoded protein: CASSDGLTNEKLFF.

The chain joins TRBV18 to TRBJ1-1, with 7 bases aligning to TRBD1. Germline CDR1 reads KGHSH; CDR2 reads LQKENI. V was clipped by 0 bases and J by 3 bases; unmatched bases: 1. The CDR3 runs to 14 residues. The CDR3 region is CASSPPGTDTEAFF. The DNA for the CDR3 is TGTGCCAGCTCACCACCCGGGACAGACACTGAAGCTTTCTTT.

This clone was picked up a small number of times. Different DNA sequences within this sample yield the same CDR3. This rearrangement joins TRBV5-1 to TRBJ1-1; D remains ambiguous. This CDR3 is 14 amino acids long. Per the germline V gene, CDR1 is SGHRS and CDR2 is YFSETQ. V was shortened by 0 bases and J by 4 bases, with 10 bases between the two germline ends. The CDR3: CASSLAAGGTEAFF. CDR3 bases: TGCGCCAGCAGCTTGGCCGCAGGAGGCACTGAAGCTTTCTTT.

This chain joins TRBV6-5 and TRBJ1-2; possible D gene TRBD1, 6 bases. Trimming took 5 bases from V and 8 from J, leaving 15 bases between them. CDR1 and CDR2 (germline): MNHEY, SVGAGI. The CDR3 runs 13 residues. CDR3 amino acids: CASSENREQGYTF. The CDR3 DNA sequence: TGTGCCAGCAGTGAGAACAGGGAACAGGGCTACACCTTC.

The V and J genes are TRBV30 and TRBJ1-1; possible D gene TRBD1, 6 bases. The CDR3 is 13 amino acids. Germline V gene lookup returns CDR1 GTSNPN and CDR2 SVGIG (reference sequence). The germline V and J ends were trimmed by 5 bases and 1 base, with 11 bases remaining between them. The DNA for the CDR3 is TGTGCCTGGGACAGGCTAGGGAACACTGAAGCTTTCTTT. Translation: CAWDRLGNTEAFF.